Presented here are 20 T cell receptor beta chains from one specimen sequenced in a study of cytomegalovirus exposure and HLA in healthy donors. In the PCR, 60 Vbeta and 13 Jbeta primers were used. Measured with immunoSEQ multiplex PCR; TCRdb has only the in-frame clones, and not every one. This sample carries about 79,000 clones, with about 4.6% going to the ten biggest clones. The sequenced material came from PBMCs. Source of these receptors: a man aged 25-45 years in good health and CMV-seronegative.

The chain has TRBV6-1 and TRBJ1-4; 7 bases agree with TRBD1. The CDR3 runs to 18 residues. The V gene's germline CDR1 is MNHNS and CDR2 SASEGT. Trimming at V came to 2 bases and at J to 8 bases, leaving 17 bases not matched to a gene. The CDR3 region has the DNA TGTGCCAGCAGTGAATCTGGGACAGCCAAAGAGGGCTGGGAAAAACTGTTTTTT. This translates into CASSESGTAKEGWEKLFF.

The rearrangement joins TRBV30 to TRBJ2-3, with 14 positions matching TRBD2. Germline V CDR1 and CDR2: GTSNPN, SVGIG (reference sequence). With 2 bases clipped from V and 4 bases from J, the junction kept 5 bases outside the gene matches. This CDR3 spans 16 amino acids. CDR3 sequence (DNA): TGTGCCTGGAGTCCTGGACTAGCGGGAGGCCCAGATACGCAGTATTTT. The encoded protein is CAWSPGLAGGPDTQYF.

The chain recombines TRBV5-1 with TRBJ2-1; 10 nucleotides match TRBD2. V lost 0 bases, J lost 6 bases, and 6 bases stayed unmatched. Germline lookup yields CDR1 SGHRS and CDR2 YFSETQ. The CDR3 extends over 16 amino acids. The CDR3 DNA is TGCGCCAGCAGCTTGGCTCCTAGCGGGAGTGGCAATGAGCAGTTCTTC. It encodes CASSLAPSGSGNEQFF. The full variable domain, in which reference TRBV5-1 and TRBJ2-1 provide the parts outside the CDR3, is KAGVTQTPRYLIKTRGQQVTLSCSPISGHRSVSWYQQTPGQGLQFLFEYFSETQRNKGNFPGRFSGRQFSNSRSEMNVSTLELGDSALYLCASSLAPSGSGNEQFFGPGTRLTVL.

The chain combines TRBV7-2 with TRBJ1-2, with D unresolved. CDR3 length: 13 residues. The V gene lost 2 bases and the J gene lost 3 bases, with 7 bases spanning the gap. Germline assignment: CDR1 SGHTA and CDR2 FQGNSA. CDR3 sequence: CASSLNTYYGYTF. The DNA of the CDR3 is TGTGCCAGCAGCTTAAACACCTACTATGGCTACACCTTC.

The rearrangement links TRBV4-2 to TRBJ1-1; a weak D match, TRBD1 (6 bases). The germline CDR1 and CDR2 sequences are LGHNA and YNFKEQ. The germline V and J ends were trimmed by 0 bases and 3 bases, with 14 bases remaining between them. The CDR3 is 16 amino acids. CDR3 sequence (DNA): TGTGCCAGCAGCCAAGATTTTAGGGACAAGGACACTGAAGCTTTCTTT. This gives the protein CASSQDFRDKDTEAFF.

The gene calls are TRBV6-1 and TRBJ1-2; D unclear. The germline V gene has CDR1 MNHNS and CDR2 SASEGT. V lost 1 base, J lost 0 bases, and 6 bases lay in between. This CDR3 region has 14 residues. CDR3 residues: CASSEDRTNYGYTF. The CDR3 region has the DNA TGTGCCAGCAGTGAAGACAGAACTAACTATGGCTACACCTTC.

This sequence joins TRBV11-2 and TRBJ2-7, with D tentatively TRBD1 (5 bases). The CDR3 length is 17 residues. The germline V and J ends were trimmed by 0 bases and 5 bases, with 20 bases remaining between them. Germline V gene sequence: CDR1 SGHAT, CDR2 FQNNGV. The CDR3 reads CASSLDFSAGRSHEQYF. The CDR3 nucleotides are TGTGCCAGCAGCTTAGATTTCTCGGCAGGGCGAAGCCACGAGCAGTACTTC.

The chain's CDR3 is CASSVTSGRYLTDTQYF. Here the CDR3 DNA reads TGTGCCAGCAGCGTGACTAGCGGGAGGTACCTCACAGATACGCAGTATTTT. The chain carries TRBV9 and TRBJ2-3; 13 nucleotides align to TRBD2. Germline CDR1 and CDR2: SGDLS and YYNGEE. The CDR3 is 17 amino acids. The V and J ends lost 2 bases and 2 bases, in that order; junction bases with no gene match: 5.

V usage is TRBV19 and J usage is TRBJ2-6; D gene uncertain. The CDR3 consists of 14 residues. Trimming pared 8 bases from V and 0 bases from J, leaving 8 bases between. CDR1 LNHDA and CDR2 SQIVND come from the germline V gene (reference sequence). As DNA, the CDR3 is TGTGCCAGTTCTCTCCCCTCTGGGGCCAACGTCCTGACTTTC. It codes for CASSLPSGANVLTF.

The rearrangement uses TRBV4-1 and TRBJ2-5; 7 bases align to TRBD1. J gave up 2 bases and V 4 bases, and 13 bases lay outside the gene matches. The CDR3 is made up of 17 amino acids. Germline loops: CDR1 MGHRA, CDR2 YSYEKL. In nucleotides, the CDR3 is TGCGCCAGCAGCCCAACCTTACGACAGGGAAATCAAGAGACCCAGTACTTC. This sequence encodes CASSPTLRQGNQETQYF.

J is TRBJ2-7 and V is TRBV5-4; 7 nucleotides match TRBD2. Germline lookup yields CDR1 SGHNT and CDR2 YYREEE (reference sequence). V dropped 0 bases and J dropped 6; count of bases not matched to a gene: 15. This CDR3 spans 17 amino acids. For the CDR3, the DNA is TGTGCCAGCAGCTTGGTCCCGGATCTCGCGGGAGCGGCCGAGCAGTACTTC. Translation: CASSLVPDLAGAAEQYF.

The chain has TRBV9 and TRBJ1-4, with TRBD1 as a possible D gene (6 bases). Germline V lookup: CDR1 SGDLS, CDR2 YYNGEE. The V end was cut by 4 bases, the J end by 5 bases, with 15 bases between. This CDR3 contains 15 residues. CDR3 DNA sequence: TGTGCCAGCAGCCCTGGGACAACTAGAAATGAAAAACTGTTTTTT. This sequence encodes CASSPGTTRNEKLFF.

V usage is TRBV5-1 and J usage is TRBJ2-7; possible D gene TRBD2, 5 bases. V lost 2 bases and J lost 4, with 10 bases in between. The CDR3 is made up of 13 amino acids. The V gene's germline CDR1 is SGHRS and CDR2 YFSETQ. The CDR3 nucleotides read TGCGCCAGCAGCTTAGGGTGGAGGTACGAGCAGTACTTC. Translation: CASSLGWRYEQYF.

J is TRBJ2-1 and V is TRBV9, with 9 bases fitting TRBD2. J was trimmed by 3 bases and V by 4 bases; bases with no gene match: 5. Germline assignment: CDR1 SGDLS and CDR2 YYNGEE. This CDR3 is built from 15 residues. CDR3 protein: CASSPGTSLYNEQFF. DNA of the CDR3: TGTGCCAGCAGCCCCGGGACTAGCCTCTACAATGAGCAGTTCTTC.

This chain connects TRBV10-3 to TRBJ2-7; 9 positions agree with TRBD1. CDR1 is ENHRY, CDR2 SYGVKD, per germline. V trimming: 6 bases; J trimming: 9 bases; junction bases outside the gene matches: 18. The CDR3 covers 16 residues. CDR3 coding DNA: TGTGCCATCAGCACCACCCGGGACAGGGTCTCCTTGGCGCAGTACTTC. Its translation: CAISTTRDRVSLAQYF.

The V and J genes are TRBV6-1 and TRBJ1-1; possible D gene TRBD1, 6 bases. Germline CDR1 and CDR2: MNHNS and SASEGT. V was shortened by 6 bases and J by 3 bases, with 11 bases between the two germline ends. The CDR3 is 13 residues long. The DNA of the CDR3 is TGTGCCAGCAGCATACAGGGATACACTGAAGCTTTCTTT. The encoded protein is CASSIQGYTEAFF.

With respect to this clone: The same CDR3 can be traced to other DNA sequences in this sample. The V and J genes are TRBV5-1 and TRBJ2-7, with TRBD2 identical over 7 bases. The CDR3 contains 14 residues. Germline V gene sequence: CDR1 SGHRS, CDR2 YFSETQ. J lost 0 bases, V lost 2 bases, and 2 bases had no gene match. CDR3: CASSLAGSSYEQYF. For the CDR3, the DNA is TGCGCCAGCAGCTTAGCGGGGAGCTCCTACGAGCAGTACTTC.

The chain employs TRBV9 and TRBJ1-2; no clear D. CDR1 is SGDLS, CDR2 YYNGEE, per germline. CDR3 length equals 14 residues. V was pared by 4 bases and J by 7 bases, with 17 bases between. The CDR3 DNA is TGTGCCAGCAGCTTGCTCTCTGAAGCAGGTGGCTACACCTTC. This gives the protein CASSLLSEAGGYTF.

The chain links TRBV19 to TRBJ2-1; 16 positions match TRBD2. V dropped 4 bases and J dropped 7; count of bases not matched to a gene: 4. Looked up from germline, CDR1 is LNHDA and CDR2 is SQIVND (reference sequence). CDR3 length equals 16 residues. CDR3 in DNA: TGTGCCAGTAGTAGCGGGACTAGCGGGGGGGCTAATGAGCAGTTCTTC. This translates into CASSSGTSGGANEQFF.

V usage is TRBV5-1 and J usage is TRBJ2-1; 7 bases align to TRBD1. CDR3 length: 16 residues. CDR1 and CDR2 from the germline V gene are SGHRS and YFSETQ. Trimming removed 2 bases from V and 6 bases from J; junction bases left unmatched: 11. CDR3 sequence: CASSFLGQAVSNEQFF. DNA for the CDR3: TGCGCCAGCAGCTTTCTTGGACAGGCGGTGAGCAATGAGCAGTTCTTC.